The clone carrying this T cell receptor (beta chain) turned up a few times. The antigen is undetermined. TCRdb processed the RT-PCR reads anew with MiXCR; each CDR3 protein has one entry. Of roughly 650,000 distinct CDR3 sequences listed, 14% are singletons. This sample stems from a study of response to subunit inactivated influenza vaccine. Points from the study as a whole: T cells newly recruited by each seasonal influenza vaccination are few, the authors suggested.

Sequencing was performed on PBMCs from blood, taken approximately 15 days before vaccination. This sequence originates from a man aged 45 to 65 who received an inactivated influenza vaccine.

The CDR3 loop is CASSQKLRTGLYNEQFF. CDR3 sequence (DNA): TGTGCCAGCAGCCAAAAACTCCGGACAGGGCTCTACAATGAGCAGTTCTTC. This chain connects TRBV11-2 to TRBJ2-1; TRBD1 matches 8 bases. The CDR3 loop spans 17 amino acids. Germline assignment: CDR1 SGHAT and CDR2 FQNNGV. V dropped 5 bases and J dropped 3; count of bases not matched to a gene: 12.